Listed below are T cell receptor beta chains from one sample, sequenced in a study of blood T cell repertoires in COVID-19. Profiling relied on immunoSEQ multiplex PCR, and the TCRdb table lists in-frame clones only, not all of them. The sample shows some 30,000 clones, less than 90% of them seen only once. The sample comprised peripheral blood. The source of these receptors is an older man with active COVID-19. The CDR3 runs from the conserved cysteine through the conserved F or W. The D gene is left open where the match is weak. Clone size is stated in some rows and not others, as once, few, many or a class when expanded.

TGTGCCAGCAGCCCGAAAGGTGGGCTTGGTCATGAAGCTTTCTTT	CASSPKGGLGHEAFF	TRBV7-2	TRBJ1-1	NA	NA
TGTGCCAGCAGTCGCCGCTCGACAGGTACAGGCTCCTACGAGCAGTACTTC	CASSRRSTGTGSYEQYF	TRBV2	TRBJ2-7	NA	NA
TGTGCCAGCAGTGAAGGGGGGGTATATACGCAGTATTTT	CASSEGGVYTQYF	TRBV6-1	TRBJ2-3	once	NA
TGTGCCAGCAGCCCGATGGGACTAGCGGGAGGTTACAATGAGCAGTTCTTC	CASSPMGLAGGYNEQFF	TRBV7-3	TRBJ2-1	NA	TRBD2
TGTGCCAGCAGTAGGCGGGGGAGACAGAATCAGCCCCAGCATTTT	CASSRRGRQNQPQHF	TRBV28	TRBJ1-5	NA	NA
TGTGCCAGCAGTCCGGCGCAGGGGGCTTATTCACCCCTCCACTTT	CASSPAQGAYSPLHF	TRBV7-9	TRBJ1-6	NA	TRBD1
TGTGCCAGCAGTACAGGGACGGCTAACACTGAAGCTTTCTTT	CASSTGTANTEAFF	TRBV28	TRBJ1-1	once	NA
TGTGCCAGCAGCTTAGGACTAGCGGGATATGAGCAGTTCTTC	CASSLGLAGYEQFF	TRBV7-2	TRBJ2-1	NA	TRBD2
TGTGCCAGCAGCTTAGATCCCGGGGTTAATCAGCCCCAGCATTTT	CASSLDPGVNQPQHF	TRBV11-2	TRBJ1-5	few	NA
TGTGCCAGTAGTCAGCCGGGGTCCAATCAGCCCCAGCATTTT	CASSQPGSNQPQHF	TRBV19	TRBJ1-5	NA	NA
TGTGCCAGCAGCCAAGATCTCGCGCCGAACACCGGGGAGCTGTTTTTT	CASSQDLAPNTGELFF	TRBV4-2	TRBJ2-2	NA	NA
TGTGCCAGCAGCCGTAGTACCGGGGAGCTGTTTTTT	CASSRSTGELFF	TRBV7-2	TRBJ2-2	NA	NA
TGTGCCAGCGTCACCCCGAGGACTAATGAAAAACTGTTTTTT	CASVTPRTNEKLFF	TRBV25-1	TRBJ1-4	once	NA
TGCGCCAGCAGCAACAGGAATCAGCCCCAGCATTTT	CASSNRNQPQHF	TRBV10-1	TRBJ1-5	NA	NA
TGTGCCAGCCGTGACAGGGGTAACTCACCCCTCCACTTT	CASRDRGNSPLHF	TRBV25-1	TRBJ1-6	NA	TRBD1